Listed below are T cell receptor beta chains from one sample, sequenced in a study of blood T cell repertoires in COVID-19. Clones were read by immunoSEQ multiplex PCR, and TCRdb kept only the in-frame ones, dropping some. The sample lists roughly 45,000 clones, roughly 80% occurring once. Specimen: peripheral blood. The receptors were gathered from a woman aged 70 to 79 with acute or convalescent COVID-19. CDR3s include the opening cysteine and the closing phenylalanine or tryptophan. D genes are given only for firm matches. Some rows have no size entry. The others give once, few or many, or a class for an expanded clone.

j_gene	d_gene	v_gene	abundance	CDR3nt	CDR3aa
TRBJ2-1	NA	TRBV2	NA	TGTGCCAGCATAGAGGGGGTCTCTTACAATGAGCAGTTCTTC	CASIEGVSYNEQFF
TRBJ2-5	NA	TRBV7-9	NA	TGTGCCAGCAGCTTAGCAACAGGCATAGAGACCCAGTACTTC	CASSLATGIETQYF
TRBJ1-5	NA	TRBV12-3/TRBV12-4	NA	TGTGCCAGCAGTTTCCTAGATCAGCCCCAGCATTTT	CASSFLDQPQHF
TRBJ2-1	NA	TRBV7-8	NA	TGTGCCAGCAGCTTAATCGAGGGTAAGGAGCAGTTCTTC	CASSLIEGKEQFF
TRBJ1-2	TRBD1	TRBV5-6	NA	TGTGCCAGCACCGCCCTGGGGGACAGTGGCTACACCTTC	CASTALGDSGYTF
TRBJ2-5	TRBD1	TRBV2	NA	TGTGCCAGCAGTGCGGGAAGGGGGCCACAAGAGACCCAGTACTTC	CASSAGRGPQETQYF
TRBJ1-1	NA	TRBV11-2	NA	TGTGCCAGCAGCTTAGGTACGGACACTGAAGCTTTCTTT	CASSLGTDTEAFF
TRBJ1-2	TRBD1	TRBV29-1	NA	TGCAGCGCCGACAGGGGGGTTCGCTATGGCTACACCTTC	CSADRGVRYGYTF
TRBJ1-6	NA	TRBV3-1/TRBV3-2	once	TGTGCCAGCAGCCAAGATTGGGGGACTTATTCACCCCTCCACTTT	CASSQDWGTYSPLHF
TRBJ1-5	NA	TRBV24-1	few	TGTGCCACCAGTGATTTGCGAGGAAATCAGCCCCAGCATTTT	CATSDLRGNQPQHF
TRBJ1-1	NA	TRBV15	NA	TGTGCCACCAGCAGGGGGGCGAACACTGAAGCTTTCTTT	CATSRGANTEAFF
TRBJ2-1	NA	TRBV19	NA	TGTGCCAGTACCCCGGGGAGAGCCTACAATGAGCAGTTCTTC	CASTPGRAYNEQFF
TRBJ2-6	NA	TRBV19	NA	TGTGCCAGTAGTCTAGGCCAGACTGGGGCCAACGTCCTGACTTTC	CASSLGQTGANVLTF
TRBJ2-7	NA	TRBV28	NA	TGTGCCAGCAACCAAGGGGGATCTAGCGGTTACGAGCAGTACTTC	CASNQGGSSGYEQYF
TRBJ2-1	NA	TRBV5-5	NA	TGTGCCAGCAGCTTGGAGGCCAGCGTAGCCTACAATGAGCAGTTCTTC	CASSLEASVAYNEQFF
TRBJ1-5	TRBD1	TRBV28	NA	TGTGCCAGCATCCCCGCTAGGGGGCTCCGTCGCAATCAGCCCCAGCATTTT	CASIPARGLRRNQPQHF
TRBJ1-2	NA	TRBV2	NA	TGTGCCAGCACACAGTCAGGGTCCTATGGCTACACCTTC	CASTQSGSYGYTF
TRBJ2-1	TRBD2	TRBV2	NA	TGTGCCAGCAGGGGTACTAGCGGGGGGGCCAATGAGCAGTTCTTC	CASRGTSGGANEQFF
TRBJ2-1	TRBD2	TRBV7-2	NA	TGTGCCAGCAGCTTAGCTAGCGGGGGGGTAGGTGAGCAGTTCTTC	CASSLASGGVGEQFF
TRBJ2-7	TRBD2	TRBV5-1	NA	TGCGCCAGCAGCTTGGGGTCTAGCGGGAACGTGAAGGAGTACTTC	CASSLGSSGNVKEYF
TRBJ2-7	NA	TRBV19	few	TGTGCCAGTACCCCGGATGGAGGAAGAACCTACGAGCAGTACTTC	CASTPDGGRTYEQYF
TRBJ2-7	NA	TRBV6-2/TRBV6-3	few	TGTGCCAGCAGCCGTATGCCCGGGACATGGGGATACGAGCAGTACTTC	CASSRMPGTWGYEQYF
TRBJ1-1	TRBD1	TRBV6-5	NA	TGTGCCAGCAGCCGGGACAGGGCGACTGGAGTTGCTTTCTTT	CASSRDRATGVAFF
TRBJ2-5	TRBD1	TRBV19	few	TGTGCCAGTAGTATTAGTGTGGACAGGAGGGAGACCCAGTACTTC	CASSISVDRRETQYF
TRBJ2-3	NA	TRBV19	NA	TGTGCCAGTAGTATCTGGACATACACCTCAGATACGCAGTATTTT	CASSIWTYTSDTQYF
TRBJ2-7	TRBD1	TRBV6-5	once	TGTGCCAGCCGAAAAGGACAGGGGGCTAATTACGAGCAGTACTTC	CASRKGQGANYEQYF
TRBJ2-7	NA	TRBV19	NA	TGTGCCAGTAGTACACAAACAGGGATCGAGCAGTACTTC	CASSTQTGIEQYF
TRBJ1-5	NA	TRBV7-2	once	TGTGCCAGCAGTCCGCCTCCCGGGGGGAATCAGCCCCAGCATTTT	CASSPPPGGNQPQHF
TRBJ1-2	NA	TRBV7-2	NA	TGTGCCAGCAGCTTAGTGGGAACAGGGCCCTATGGCTACACCTTC	CASSLVGTGPYGYTF
TRBJ2-5	TRBD1	TRBV29-1	NA	TGCAGCTCCCCGGACAGGGGGTCGAAGACCCAGTACTTC	CSSPDRGSKTQYF
TRBJ2-7	TRBD2	TRBV28	NA	TGTGCCAGCAGTTCTACTAGCGGGTGGGAGCAGTACTTC	CASSSTSGWEQYF
TRBJ2-7	NA	TRBV5-4	NA	TGTGCCAGCAGCTCGGCGGGAGACAGGAGATCCTACGAGCAGTACTTC	CASSSAGDRRSYEQYF
TRBJ1-5	NA	TRBV19	few	TGTGCCAGTAGCACAGGGCTAAATCAGCCCCAGCATTTT	CASSTGLNQPQHF
TRBJ1-5	NA	TRBV6-6	few	TGTGCCAGCAGTTACAGGTCCGGAGATAGCAATCAGCCCCAGCATTTT	CASSYRSGDSNQPQHF
TRBJ2-7	TRBD2	TRBV29-1	few	TGCAGCGTTGAACTAGCGGGACTCTACGAGCAGTACTTC	CSVELAGLYEQYF
TRBJ2-3	NA	TRBV5-1	NA	TGCGCCAGCAGCTCCCGGGACACCACCACAGATACGCAGTATTTT	CASSSRDTTTDTQYF
TRBJ2-7	TRBD1	TRBV19	NA	TGTGCCAGTAGTATAAGGCTTCGAGGGGGCCTTTACGAGCAGTACTTC	CASSIRLRGGLYEQYF